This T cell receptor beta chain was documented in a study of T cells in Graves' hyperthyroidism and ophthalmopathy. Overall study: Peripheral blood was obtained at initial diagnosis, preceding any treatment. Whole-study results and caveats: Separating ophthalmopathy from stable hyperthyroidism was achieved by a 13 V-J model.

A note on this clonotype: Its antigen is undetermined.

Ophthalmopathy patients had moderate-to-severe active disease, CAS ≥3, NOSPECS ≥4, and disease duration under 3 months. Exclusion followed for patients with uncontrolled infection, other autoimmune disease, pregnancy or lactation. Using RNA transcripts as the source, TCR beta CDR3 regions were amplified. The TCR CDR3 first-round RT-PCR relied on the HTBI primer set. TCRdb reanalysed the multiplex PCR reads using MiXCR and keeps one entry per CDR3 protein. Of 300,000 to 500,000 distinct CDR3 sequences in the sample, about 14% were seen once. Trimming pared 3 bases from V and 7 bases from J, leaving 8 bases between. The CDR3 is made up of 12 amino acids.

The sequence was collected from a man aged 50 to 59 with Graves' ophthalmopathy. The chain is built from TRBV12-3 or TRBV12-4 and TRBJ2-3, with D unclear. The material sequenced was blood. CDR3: CASSLRQNTQYF. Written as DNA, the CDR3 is TGTGCCAGCAGTTTGAGGCAAAATACGCAGTATTTT.